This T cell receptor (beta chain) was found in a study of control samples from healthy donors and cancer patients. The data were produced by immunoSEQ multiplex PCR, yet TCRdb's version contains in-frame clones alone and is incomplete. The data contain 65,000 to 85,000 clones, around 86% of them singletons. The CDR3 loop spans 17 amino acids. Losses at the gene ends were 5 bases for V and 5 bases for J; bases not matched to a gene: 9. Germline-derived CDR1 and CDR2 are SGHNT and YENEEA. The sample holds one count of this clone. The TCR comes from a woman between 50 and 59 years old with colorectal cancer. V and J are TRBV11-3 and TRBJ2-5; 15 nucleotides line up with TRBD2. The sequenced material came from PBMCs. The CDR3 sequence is CASSLRTSGGALETQYF. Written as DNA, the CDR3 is TGTGCCAGCAGCCTTAGGACTAGCGGGGGGGCCCTCGAGACCCAGTACTTC. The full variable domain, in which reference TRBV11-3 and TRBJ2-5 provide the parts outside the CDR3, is EAGVVQSPRYKIIEKKQPVAFWCNPISGHNTLYWYLQNLGQGPELLIRYENEEAVDDSQLPKDRFSAERLKGVDSTLKIQPAELGDSAVYLCASSLRTSGGALETQYFGPGTRLLVL.